This entry lists 32 T cell receptor beta chains sequenced from one sample in a study of blood T cell repertoires in COVID-19. The method was immunoSEQ multiplex PCR; TCRdb's version includes in-frame clones alone and lacks a portion of them. The data contain fewer than 200,000 clones, roughly nine tenths of them singletons. Sequencing was done on a sample of peripheral blood. The origin of the receptors is a man aged 55 to 70 with acute or convalescent COVID-19.

The chain combines TRBV7-2 with TRBJ2-7, with 11 bases fitting TRBD2. Germline V gene sequence: CDR1 SGHTA, CDR2 FQGNSA. The CDR3 spans 18 residues. V lost 6 bases to trimming and J lost 0 bases; unmatched junction nucleotides: 13. The CDR3 DNA is TGTGCCAGCAGTTCTCCGGGACTAGCGGTCCTTTCCTCCTACGAGCAGTACTTC. It is translated as CASSSPGLAVLSSYEQYF.

The chain uses TRBV9 and TRBJ1-6, with TRBD1 matching over 8 bases. The junction had 4 bases not matched to a gene; V was cut back by 0 bases and J by 8 bases. The CDR3 runs 15 residues. Germline V gene data show CDR1 as SGDLS and CDR2 as YYNGEE. CDR3 DNA: TGTGCCAGCAGCGTAGATGGACAGGGATATTCACCCCTCCACTTT. Its translation is CASSVDGQGYSPLHF.

This clone was counted a single time. This chain links TRBV6-5 with TRBJ1-2; 7 nucleotides line up with TRBD1. The V gene end was trimmed by 4 bases and the J gene end by 7 bases; junction bases not matched to a gene: 6. Germline V gene lookup returns CDR1 MNHEY and CDR2 SVGAGI. There are 13 residues in the CDR3. CDR3 loop: CASSLNRGIGYTF. The DNA of the CDR3 is TGTGCCAGCAGTTTAAACAGGGGTATTGGCTACACCTTC.

The chain is built from TRBV5-1 and TRBJ1-1; 8 bases fit TRBD1. The CDR3 consists of 14 residues. The V segment lost 4 bases and the J segment 4 bases; nucleotides outside the gene matches: 6. The germline gives CDR1 SGHRS, CDR2 YFSETQ. The CDR3 spells CASSPTDRGTEAFF. CDR3 sequence (DNA): TGCGCCAGCAGCCCGACAGACAGGGGCACTGAAGCTTTCTTT.

The V and J genes are TRBV7-2 and TRBJ2-7, with TRBD2 identical over 8 bases. The CDR3 extends over 16 amino acids. V gave up 0 bases and J gave up 2 bases; unmatched junction bases: 6. Germline V gives CDR1 SGHTA, CDR2 FQGNSA. The DNA of the CDR3 is TGTGCCAGCAGCTTAGCGCGAGGACTAGCCACCTACGAGCAGTACTTC. Translation: CASSLARGLATYEQYF.

The V and J genes are TRBV5-1 and TRBJ1-2; 8 nucleotides align to TRBD1. The ends lost 3 bases at V and 4 bases at J; junction bases unmatched: 8. Germline V gene data show CDR1 as SGHRS and CDR2 as YFSETQ. The CDR3 totals 15 residues. The CDR3: CASSSIDRGGYGYTF. Written as DNA, the CDR3 is TGCGCCAGCAGCTCGATCGACAGGGGAGGCTATGGCTACACCTTC. Looking up the rest from reference TRBV5-1 and TRBJ1-2 gives the full variable domain: KAGVTQTPRYLIKTRGQQVTLSCSPISGHRSVSWYQQTPGQGLQFLFEYFSETQRNKGNFPGRFSGRQFSNSRSEMNVSTLELGDSALYLCASSSIDRGGYGYTFGSGTRLTVV.

The rearrangement uses TRBV30 and TRBJ1-2; 8 bases agree with TRBD1. V shed 1 base and J 2 bases; nucleotides not matched to a gene: 3. Germline CDR1 reads GTSNPN; CDR2 reads SVGIG (reference sequence). The CDR3 contains 14 residues. The CDR3 DNA reads as TGTGCCTGGAGTGCCCGGACAGGGAACTATGGCTACACCTTC. It yields the protein CAWSARTGNYGYTF.

The rearrangement links TRBV5-1 to TRBJ2-5; 7 bases fit TRBD1. CDR3 size: 14 residues. Germline V gene sequence: CDR1 SGHRS, CDR2 YFSETQ. V lost 7 bases, J lost 3 bases, and 9 bases stayed unmatched. In DNA, the CDR3 is TGCGCCAGCCGACAGGGAAGTTGGGAAGAGACCCAGTACTTC. Translated, it gives CASRQGSWEETQYF.

The CDR3 here is CASSPPFVQEQFF. CDR3 DNA sequence: TGTGCCAGCTCACCTCCCTTCGTGCAGGAGCAGTTCTTC. The chain employs TRBV18 and TRBJ2-1; D gene uncertain. This CDR3 region has 13 residues. The germline V gene encodes CDR1 KGHSH and CDR2 LQKENI. Trimming cost V 3 bases and J 10 bases, with 13 bases left between them.

The chain links TRBV12-5 to TRBJ2-3; 10 bases agree with TRBD2. This CDR3 is built from 15 residues. Looked up from germline, CDR1 is LGHNT and CDR2 is FRNRAP. Germline trimming cut 5 bases from V and 1 base from J; bases unmatched to any gene: 3. In nucleotides, the CDR3 is TGTGCTAGTGGTAAAGGGACTAGCGGCACAGATACGCAGTATTTT. This codes for CASGKGTSGTDTQYF.

Only a few counts were recorded for this clone. The chain combines TRBV4-2 with TRBJ1-5, with a possible D match to TRBD1 (5 bases). This CDR3 is 15 amino acids long. Germline V lookup: CDR1 LGHNA, CDR2 YNFKEQ. The V end lost 0 bases, the J end lost 7 bases, and 13 bases lay between the germline ends. For the CDR3, the DNA is TGTGCCAGCAGCCAAGAGGTGGCAGGGTACCAGCCCCAGCATTTT. Translated: CASSQEVAGYQPQHF.

V is TRBV18 and J is TRBJ1-2; possible D gene TRBD1, 6 bases. V lost 3 bases to trimming and J lost 4 bases, with 9 bases between them. The CDR3 totals 13 residues. CDR1 is KGHSH, CDR2 LQKENI, per germline. CDR3 nucleotide sequence: TGTGCCAGCTCACCGGACAGTACCTATGGCTACACCTTC. It yields the protein CASSPDSTYGYTF.

V is TRBV7-3 and J is TRBJ2-1, with 10 positions matching TRBD2. V was pared by 5 bases and J by 7 bases, with 8 bases of the junction left unmatched. The CDR3 totals 15 residues. CDR1 is SGHTA, CDR2 FQGTGA, per germline. DNA for the CDR3: TGTGCCAGCAGCATTAGCGGGGGGTTTCGTAATGAGCAGTTCTTC. Amino acid sequence: CASSISGGFRNEQFF.

This chain connects TRBV6-5 to TRBJ2-7, with D possibly being TRBD1 (5 bases). The CDR3 totals 11 residues. CDR1 MNHEY and CDR2 SVGAGI come from the germline V gene. V was clipped by 8 bases and J by 6 bases, with 11 bases between them. The CDR3 DNA sequence: TGTGCCAGCGGAAGACAGCTCGAGCAGTACTTC. This sequence encodes CASGRQLEQYF.

V is TRBV5-1 and J is TRBJ2-5, with 11 bases that match TRBD2. After removal of 4 bases from V and 4 bases from J, the junction contained 9 bases not matched to a gene. The CDR3 has 16 amino acids. CDR1 and CDR2 from the germline V gene are SGHRS and YFSETQ. The CDR3 spells CASSAFSGRARETQYF. CDR3 nucleotides: TGCGCCAGCAGCGCATTTAGCGGGAGGGCACGAGAGACCCAGTACTTC.

The V and J genes are TRBV7-3 and TRBJ1-1; tentatively, D is TRBD1 (5 bases). Between the trimmed V and J ends, which lost 5 bases and 5 bases, there was a span of 21 bases. Germline V CDR1 and CDR2: SGHTA, FQGTGA. CDR3 length: 16 amino acids. The CDR3 spells CASSPTPTSGVTEAFF. In DNA, the CDR3 is TGTGCCAGCAGCCCCACGCCGACTTCGGGGGTGACTGAAGCTTTCTTT.

The chain has TRBV11-3 and TRBJ2-3, with 8 bases that match TRBD1. Trimming cost V 2 bases and J 1 base; bases outside gene matches: 2. CDR1 SGHNT and CDR2 YENEEA come from the germline V gene. The CDR3 is 15 amino acids. The CDR3 DNA reads as TGTGCCAGCAGCTTAAAGACAGGGGGCACAGATACGCAGTATTTT. Encoded protein: CASSLKTGGTDTQYF.

This clone occurred once. V usage is TRBV11-2 and J usage is TRBJ2-7; 11 bases align to TRBD2. CDR3 length equals 14 residues. V trimming: 6 bases; J trimming: 2 bases; junction bases outside the gene matches: 3. Germline lookup yields CDR1 SGHAT and CDR2 FQNNGV. The CDR3 reads CASSRLAGPYEQYF. As DNA, the CDR3 is TGTGCCAGCAGTCGACTAGCGGGGCCCTACGAGCAGTACTTC.

The V call is TRBV5-1, the J call TRBJ2-2; tentative D call: TRBD2 (6 bases). The V end was cut by 8 bases, the J end by 7 bases, with 18 bases between. Germline-derived CDR1 and CDR2 are SGHRS and YFSETQ. The CDR3 contains 14 residues. The CDR3 protein is CASRDSLKGGELFF. As DNA, the CDR3 is TGCGCCAGTAGGGACTCCCTTAAGGGCGGGGAGCTGTTTTTT.

Notes on this clone: Additional DNA sequences in this sample encode the identical CDR3. This sequence joins TRBV2 and TRBJ1-5; 9 bases are shared with TRBD1. CDR3 size: 15 residues. The ends lost 5 bases at V and 4 bases at J; junction bases unmatched: 6. CDR1 and CDR2 (germline): SNHLY, FYNNEI. The CDR3 is CASSLDRGGNQPQHF. For the CDR3, the DNA is TGTGCCAGCAGTTTGGACAGGGGCGGTAATCAGCCCCAGCATTTT.

The chain has TRBV5-1 and TRBJ2-1; D gene ambiguous. The CDR3 runs 15 residues. V was clipped by 0 bases and J by 0 bases, with 7 bases between them. The germline CDR1 and CDR2 sequences are SGHRS and YFSETQ. In DNA, the CDR3 is TGCGCCAGCAGCTTGGGTGCCGGCTCCTACAATGAGCAGTTCTTC. It codes for CASSLGAGSYNEQFF.

The chain recombines TRBV5-1 with TRBJ2-3; D unresolved. The V end lost 3 bases, the J end lost 2 bases, and 13 bases lay between the germline ends. The CDR3 contains 15 residues. Germline V CDR1 and CDR2: SGHRS, YFSETQ. This CDR3 is CASSSTVTYTDTQYF. The CDR3 nucleotides read TGCGCCAGCAGCTCCACAGTTACTTACACAGATACGCAGTATTTT.

This clone was picked up a small number of times. The chain carries TRBV3-1 (or the pseudogene TRBV3-2) and TRBJ2-7; 9 nucleotides align to TRBD2. The CDR3 has 16 amino acids. CDR1 and CDR2 from the germline V gene are LGHDT and YNNKEL (reference sequence). Trimming removed 5 bases from V and 6 bases from J; junction bases left unmatched: 14. CDR3 protein: CASSFGGGRGGAEQYF. The CDR3 bases are TGTGCCAGCAGCTTTGGCGGAGGGCGGGGGGGAGCCGAGCAGTACTTC.

The V gene is TRBV5-1, the J gene TRBJ1-4; D not certain. Germline-derived CDR1 and CDR2 are SGHRS and YFSETQ. V lost 3 bases to trimming and J lost 8 bases, with 20 bases between them. This CDR3 is built from 16 residues. This CDR3 reads CASSSSNEGRREKLFF. The CDR3 DNA sequence: TGCGCCAGCAGCTCCTCTAATGAAGGCCGGAGGGAAAAACTGTTTTTT.

The chain uses TRBV9 and TRBJ1-1; tentative D call: TRBD1 (5 bases). V lost 6 bases to trimming and J lost 4 bases, with 16 bases between them. The CDR3 has 14 residues. Per the germline V gene, CDR1 is SGDLS and CDR2 is YYNGEE. CDR3 DNA: TGTGCCAGCACCCCTAGGCGGGGGAGCACTGAAGCTTTCTTT. This encodes CASTPRRGSTEAFF.

The V and J genes are TRBV15 and TRBJ2-3; 11 bases align to TRBD1. CDR1 and CDR2 from the germline V gene are LNHNV and YYDKDF (reference sequence). The junction had 5 bases not matched to a gene; V was cut back by 5 bases and J by 7 bases. This CDR3 region has 14 residues. CDR3 region: CATSPGQGDYTQYF. The CDR3 nucleotides read TGTGCCACCAGCCCGGGACAGGGGGACTATACGCAGTATTTT.

The chain recombines TRBV5-5 with TRBJ1-5; possibly TRBD1 for D (5 bases). The CDR3 loop spans 15 amino acids. Germline values: CDR1 SGHKS, CDR2 YYEKEE (reference sequence). V was cut by 5 bases and J by 0 bases, with 12 bases left in between. The CDR3 region has the DNA TGTGCCAGCAGTCCGGACAACTTTAGCAATCAGCCCCAGCATTTT. This gives the protein CASSPDNFSNQPQHF.

The rearrangement joins TRBV5-8 to TRBJ1-5; D is unresolved. Trimming cost V 1 base and J 5 bases, with 16 bases left between them. CDR1 and CDR2 from the germline V gene are SGHTS and YDEGEE. This CDR3 spans 16 amino acids. The CDR3 DNA sequence: TGTGCCAGCAGCTTGTCGATGGACTGGGCGGATCAGCCCCAGCATTTT. It yields the protein CASSLSMDWADQPQHF.

The chain is built from TRBV3-1 (or the pseudogene TRBV3-2) and TRBJ1-5; D gene ambiguous. The germline V gene encodes CDR1 LGHDT and CDR2 YNNKEL (reference sequence). Trimming took 0 bases from V and 6 from J, leaving 6 bases between them. This CDR3 is built from 13 residues. CDR3 nucleotide sequence: TGTGCCAGCAGCCAAGATCCTACTCAGCCCCAGCATTTT. This sequence encodes CASSQDPTQPQHF.

The J gene is TRBJ1-5, the V gene TRBV19; tentative D call: TRBD1 (5 bases). CDR1 and CDR2 from the germline V gene are LNHDA and SQIVND (reference sequence). This CDR3 comprises 17 residues. V was cut by 5 bases and J by 0 bases, with 17 bases left in between. The CDR3 loop is CASSPADSQFSNQPQHF. CDR3 coding DNA: TGTGCCAGTAGTCCAGCAGACAGTCAGTTTAGCAATCAGCCCCAGCATTTT.

The chain carries TRBV19 and TRBJ1-6, with 7 bases identical to TRBD1. The germline V gene has CDR1 LNHDA and CDR2 SQIVND (reference sequence). Germline trimming cut 3 bases from V and 8 bases from J; bases unmatched to any gene: 7. The CDR3 extends over 15 amino acids. This CDR3 reads CASSMEGARHSPLHF. For the CDR3, the DNA is TGTGCCAGTAGTATGGAGGGGGCGCGTCATTCACCCCTCCACTTT.

The CDR3 protein is CAWSPGTVAGELFF. CDR3 sequence (DNA): TGTGCCTGGAGCCCCGGGACAGTCGCCGGGGAGCTGTTTTTT. The chain is built from TRBV30 and TRBJ2-2, with TRBD1 identical over 7 bases. Germline V gene lookup returns CDR1 GTSNPN and CDR2 SVGIG (reference sequence). V was clipped by 3 bases and J by 6 bases; unmatched bases: 7. The CDR3 sequence is 14 residues long. Full variable domain (remainder filled in from reference TRBV30 and TRBJ2-2): SQTIHQWPATLVQPVGSPLSLECTVEGTSNPNLYWYRQAAGRGLQLLFYSVGIGQISSEVPQNLSASRPQDRQFILSSKKLLLSDSGFYLCAWSPGTVAGELFFGEGSRLTVL.